Listed below are T cell receptor beta chains from one sample, sequenced in a study of T cell responses to AZD1222 COVID-19 vaccine. Assay: immunoSEQ multiplex PCR; the TCRdb copy retains only in-frame clones and omits some. In the table there are around 170,000 clones, around 88% of which are singletons. The specimen was peripheral blood, collected 28 days after the second AZD1222 dose. These TCRs come from an adult who received the AZD1222 COVID-19 vaccine. CDR3s include the opening cysteine and the closing phenylalanine or tryptophan. A D gene is named only where the DNA matches it firmly. Clone size appears in some rows only: once, few, many, or a class for an expanded clone.

clone_size j_call v_call d_call cdr3_aa cdr3_nt
. TRBJ2-3 TRBV7-3 . CASSLSLRGTDTQYF TGTGCCAGCAGCTTAAGTTTAAGGGGAACAGATACGCAGTATTTT
few TRBJ1-1 TRBV5-1 TRBD1 CASSFQGAEAFF TGCGCCAGCAGCTTCCAGGGGGCTGAAGCTTTCTTT
. TRBJ2-2 TRBV27 . CASSFLASGNTGELFF TGTGCCAGCAGTTTTCTGGCGAGCGGGAACACCGGGGAGCTGTTTTTT
. TRBJ2-7 TRBV6-5 . CASFGHPYSYEQYF TGTGCCAGCTTCGGACACCCATACTCCTACGAGCAGTACTTC
. TRBJ2-7 TRBV2 . CASIPGRANEQYF TGTGCCAGCATTCCCGGCAGGGCGAACGAGCAGTACTTC
. TRBJ2-7 TRBV4-1 TRBD1 CASSPPDRVTYEQYF TGCGCCAGCAGCCCTCCGGACAGGGTTACCTACGAGCAGTACTTC
. TRBJ2-7 TRBV6-5 . CASSYGQGSYEQYF TGTGCCAGCAGTTACGGGCAGGGTAGTTACGAGCAGTACTTC
. TRBJ1-5 TRBV11-2 . CASSLKDNQPQHF TGTGCCAGCAGCTTAAAGGATAATCAGCCCCAGCATTTT
. TRBJ1-2 TRBV6-1 . CASSESVWQAYGYTF TGTGCCAGCAGTGAATCGGTCTGGCAGGCCTATGGCTACACCTTC
. TRBJ2-3 TRBV7-3 . CASSPQRTTTDTQYF TGTGCCAGCAGCCCCCAGAGGACTACAACAGATACGCAGTATTTT
. TRBJ1-6 TRBV6-5 . CASAGRSNSPLHF TGTGCCAGCGCAGGGAGGAGTAATTCACCCCTCCACTTT
. TRBJ2-5 TRBV24-1 TRBD2 CATSDFERGGRETQYF TGTGCCACCAGTGATTTTGAGCGGGGGGGCCGAGAGACCCAGTACTTC
. TRBJ1-4 TRBV7-3 . CAGSWTPSLRSAGKLFF TGTGCCGGGAGTTGGACACCCTCACTACGCTCTGCGGGAAAACTGTTTTTT
. TRBJ1-5 TRBV3-1/TRBV3-2 . CASSLTADDQPQHF TGTGCCAGCAGCCTCACCGCCGATGATCAGCCCCAGCATTTT
. TRBJ2-1 TRBV7-2 TRBD2 CASSLAASGGFYNEQFF TGTGCCAGCAGCTTAGCGGCTAGCGGGGGATTTTACAATGAGCAGTTCTTC